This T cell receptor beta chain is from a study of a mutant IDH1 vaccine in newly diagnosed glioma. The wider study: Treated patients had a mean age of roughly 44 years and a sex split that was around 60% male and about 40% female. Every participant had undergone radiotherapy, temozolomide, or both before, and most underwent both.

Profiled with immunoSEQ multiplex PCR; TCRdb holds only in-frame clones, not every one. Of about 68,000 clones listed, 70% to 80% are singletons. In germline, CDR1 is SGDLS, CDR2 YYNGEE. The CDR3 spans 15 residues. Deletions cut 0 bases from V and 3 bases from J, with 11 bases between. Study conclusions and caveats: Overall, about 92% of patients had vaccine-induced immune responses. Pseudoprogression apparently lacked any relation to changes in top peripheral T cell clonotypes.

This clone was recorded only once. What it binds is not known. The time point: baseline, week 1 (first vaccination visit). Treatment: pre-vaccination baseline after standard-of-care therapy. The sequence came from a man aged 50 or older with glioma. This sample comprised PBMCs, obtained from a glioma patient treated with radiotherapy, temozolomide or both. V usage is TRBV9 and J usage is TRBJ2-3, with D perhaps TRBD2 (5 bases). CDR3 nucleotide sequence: TGTGCCAGCAGCGTAGACGGGGATCGTACAGATACGCAGTATTTT. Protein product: CASSVDGDRTDTQYF.